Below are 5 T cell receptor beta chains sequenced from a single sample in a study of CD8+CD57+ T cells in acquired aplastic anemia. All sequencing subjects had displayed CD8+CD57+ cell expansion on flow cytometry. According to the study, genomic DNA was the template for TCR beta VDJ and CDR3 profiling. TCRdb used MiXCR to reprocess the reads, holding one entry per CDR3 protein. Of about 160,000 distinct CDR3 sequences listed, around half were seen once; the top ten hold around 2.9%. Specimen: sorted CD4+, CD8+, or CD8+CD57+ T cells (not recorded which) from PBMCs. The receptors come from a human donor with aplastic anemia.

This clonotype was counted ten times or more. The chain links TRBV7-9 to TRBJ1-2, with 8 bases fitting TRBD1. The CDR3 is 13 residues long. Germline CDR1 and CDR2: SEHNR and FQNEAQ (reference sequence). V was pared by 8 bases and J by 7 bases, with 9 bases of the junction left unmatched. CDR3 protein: CASLKPGGLGYTF. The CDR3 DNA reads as TGTGCCAGCCTCAAGCCAGGGGGCCTTGGCTACACCTTC.

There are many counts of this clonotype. This CDR3 is CSASSPGVEQFF. The CDR3 region has the DNA TGCAGTGCTAGCTCGCCGGGGGTTGAGCAGTTCTTC. The V call is TRBV20-1, the J call TRBJ2-1; D is perhaps TRBD2 (6 bases). The V gene's germline CDR1 is DFQATT and CDR2 SNEGSKA (reference sequence). The V gene lost 3 bases and the J gene lost 9 bases, with 12 bases spanning the gap. CDR3 size: 12 residues.

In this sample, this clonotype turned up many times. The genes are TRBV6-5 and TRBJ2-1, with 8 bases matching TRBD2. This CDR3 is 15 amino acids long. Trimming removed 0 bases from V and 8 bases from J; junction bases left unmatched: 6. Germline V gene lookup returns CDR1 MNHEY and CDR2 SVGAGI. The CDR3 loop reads CASSYSLAGGDEQFF. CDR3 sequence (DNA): TGTGCCAGCAGTTACTCCCTAGCGGGCGGTGATGAGCAGTTCTTC.

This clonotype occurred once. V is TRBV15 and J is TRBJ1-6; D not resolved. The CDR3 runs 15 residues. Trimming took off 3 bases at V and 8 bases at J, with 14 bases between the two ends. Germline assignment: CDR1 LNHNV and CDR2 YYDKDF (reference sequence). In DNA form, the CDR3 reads TGTGCCACCAGCAGGAGGCCCGGGTTGGATTCACCCCTCCACTTT. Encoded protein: CATSRRPGLDSPLHF.

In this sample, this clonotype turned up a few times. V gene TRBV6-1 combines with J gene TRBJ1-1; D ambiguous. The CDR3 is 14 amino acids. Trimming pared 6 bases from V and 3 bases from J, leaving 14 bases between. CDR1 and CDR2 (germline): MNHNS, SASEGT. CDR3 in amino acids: CASSPPGGHTEAFF. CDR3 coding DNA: TGTGCCAGCAGCCCCCCCGGTGGCCACACTGAAGCTTTCTTT.